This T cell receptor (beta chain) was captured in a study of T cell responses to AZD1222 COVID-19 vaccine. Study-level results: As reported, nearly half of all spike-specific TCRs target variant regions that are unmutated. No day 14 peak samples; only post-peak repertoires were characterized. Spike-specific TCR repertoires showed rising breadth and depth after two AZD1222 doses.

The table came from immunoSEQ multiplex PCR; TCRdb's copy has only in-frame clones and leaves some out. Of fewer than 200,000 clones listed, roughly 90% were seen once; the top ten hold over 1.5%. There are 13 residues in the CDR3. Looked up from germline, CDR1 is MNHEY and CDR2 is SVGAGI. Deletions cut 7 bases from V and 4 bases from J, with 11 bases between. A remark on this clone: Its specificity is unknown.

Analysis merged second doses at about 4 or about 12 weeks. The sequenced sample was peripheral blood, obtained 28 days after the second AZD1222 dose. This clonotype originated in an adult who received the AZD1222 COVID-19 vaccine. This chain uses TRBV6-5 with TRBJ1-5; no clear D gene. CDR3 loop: CASKEGWNQPQHF. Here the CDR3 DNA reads TGTGCCAGCAAGGAGGGATGGAATCAGCCCCAGCATTTT.